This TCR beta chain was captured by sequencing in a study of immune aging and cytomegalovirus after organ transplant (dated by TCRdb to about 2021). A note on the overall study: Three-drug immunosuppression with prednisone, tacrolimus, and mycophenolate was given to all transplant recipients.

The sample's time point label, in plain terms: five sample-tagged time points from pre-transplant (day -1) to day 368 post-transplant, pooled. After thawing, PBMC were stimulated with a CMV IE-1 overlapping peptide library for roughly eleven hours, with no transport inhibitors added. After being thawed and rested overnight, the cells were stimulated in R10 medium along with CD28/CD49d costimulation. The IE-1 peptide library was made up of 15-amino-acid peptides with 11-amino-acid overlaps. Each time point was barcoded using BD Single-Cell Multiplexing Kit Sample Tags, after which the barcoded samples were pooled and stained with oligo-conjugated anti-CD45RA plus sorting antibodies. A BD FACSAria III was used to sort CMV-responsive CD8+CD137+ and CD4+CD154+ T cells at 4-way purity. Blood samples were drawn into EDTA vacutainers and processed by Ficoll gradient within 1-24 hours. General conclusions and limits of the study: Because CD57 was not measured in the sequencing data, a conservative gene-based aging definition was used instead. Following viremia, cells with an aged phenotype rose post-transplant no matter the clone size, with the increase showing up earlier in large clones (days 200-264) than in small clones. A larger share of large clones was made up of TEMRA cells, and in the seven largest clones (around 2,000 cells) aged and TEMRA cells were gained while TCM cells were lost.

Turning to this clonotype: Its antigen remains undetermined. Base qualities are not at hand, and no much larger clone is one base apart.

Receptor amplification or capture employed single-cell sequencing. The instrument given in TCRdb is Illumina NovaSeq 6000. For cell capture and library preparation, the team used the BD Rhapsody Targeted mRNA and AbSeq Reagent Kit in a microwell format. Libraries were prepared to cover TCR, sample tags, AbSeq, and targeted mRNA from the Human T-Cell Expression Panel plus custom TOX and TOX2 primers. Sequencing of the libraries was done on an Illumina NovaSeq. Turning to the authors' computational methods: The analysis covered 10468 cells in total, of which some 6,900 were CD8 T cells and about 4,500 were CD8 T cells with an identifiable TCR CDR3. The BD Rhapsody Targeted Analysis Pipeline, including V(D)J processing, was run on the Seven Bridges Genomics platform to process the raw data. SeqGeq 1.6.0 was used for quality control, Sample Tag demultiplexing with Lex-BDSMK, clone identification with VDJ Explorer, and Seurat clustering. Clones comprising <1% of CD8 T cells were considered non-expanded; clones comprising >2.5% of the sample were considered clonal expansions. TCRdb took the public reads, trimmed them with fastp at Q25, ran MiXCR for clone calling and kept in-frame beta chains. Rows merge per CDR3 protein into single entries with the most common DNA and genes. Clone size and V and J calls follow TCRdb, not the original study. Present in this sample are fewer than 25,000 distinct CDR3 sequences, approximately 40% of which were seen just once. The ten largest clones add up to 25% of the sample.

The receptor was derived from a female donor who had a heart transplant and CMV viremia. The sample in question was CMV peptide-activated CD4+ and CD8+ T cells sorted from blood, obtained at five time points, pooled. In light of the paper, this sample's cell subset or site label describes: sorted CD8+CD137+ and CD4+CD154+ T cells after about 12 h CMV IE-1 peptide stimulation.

The bases read TGTGCCAGCAGTGGTCAGGACAATGAGCAGTTCTTC. Its translation is CASSGQDNEQFF. The chain was built from TRBV2 and TRBJ2-1; no D gene is confidently identified. The CDR1 and CDR2 encoded by the germline V gene are SNHLY and FYNNEI. V is shortened by 4 bases, J by 5 bases, and the region joining them spans 6 bases. Taken from cysteine to phenylalanine, the CDR3 has 12 residues. Of the read, only the CDR3 DNA is kept; its 36 bases are in frame from base 1. The full variable domain, completed from the reference TRBV2 and TRBJ2-1 proteins outside the CDR3, reads EPEVTQTPSHQVTQMGQEVILRCVPISNHLYFYWYRQILGQKVEFLVSFYNNEISEKSEIFDDQFSVERPDGSNFTLKIRSTKLEDSAMYFCASSGQDNEQFFGPGTRLTVL.